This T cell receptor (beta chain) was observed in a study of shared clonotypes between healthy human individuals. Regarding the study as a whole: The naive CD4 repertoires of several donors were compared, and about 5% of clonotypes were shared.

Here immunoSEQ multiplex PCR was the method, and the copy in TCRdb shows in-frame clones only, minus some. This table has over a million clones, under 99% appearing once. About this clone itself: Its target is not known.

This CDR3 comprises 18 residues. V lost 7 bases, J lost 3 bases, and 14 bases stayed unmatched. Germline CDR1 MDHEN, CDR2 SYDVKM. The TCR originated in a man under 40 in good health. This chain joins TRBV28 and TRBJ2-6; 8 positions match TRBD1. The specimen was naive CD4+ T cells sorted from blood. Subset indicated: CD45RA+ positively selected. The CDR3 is CASTSSGQVRVGANVLTF. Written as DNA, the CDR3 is TGTGCCAGCACTTCCTCGGGACAGGTCAGGGTTGGGGCCAACGTCCTGACTTTC. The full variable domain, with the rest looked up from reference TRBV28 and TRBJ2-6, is DVKVTQSSRYLVKRTGEKVFLECVQDMDHENMFWYRQDPGLGLRLIYFSYDVKMKEKGDIPEGYSVSREKKERFSLILESASTNQTSMYLCASTSSGQVRVGANVLTFGAGSRLTVL.